These 19 T cell receptor beta chains came from one sample sequenced in a study of T cell changes during pregnancy in multiple sclerosis. Using immunoSEQ multiplex PCR, the repertoire was profiled, and TCRdb retains in-frame clones only, with some absent. The table records about 64,000 clones, about 92% of them present only once. The sample consisted of peripheral blood, taken in the second trimester of pregnancy. The receptors were sampled from a female donor in good health, enrolled as a control in a pregnancy study.

The rearrangement links TRBV6-5 to TRBJ2-7; 7 bases are shared with TRBD1. V shed 2 bases and J 3 bases; nucleotides not matched to a gene: 10. CDR3 length equals 16 residues. Per the germline V gene, CDR1 is MNHEY and CDR2 is SVGAGI. The CDR3 DNA is TGTGCCAGCAGTTACGGGACAGTACCCGACTACTACGAGCAGTACTTC. Translated, it gives CASSYGTVPDYYEQYF.

This chain joins TRBV7-6 and TRBJ2-3, with 12 positions matching TRBD2. Germline values: CDR1 SGHVS, CDR2 FNYEAQ. The length of the CDR3 is 17 residues. V was clipped by 4 bases and J by 0 bases; unmatched bases: 5. Here the CDR3 reads CASSSLAGGRSTDTQYF. The CDR3 nucleotides read TGTGCCAGCAGCTCACTAGCGGGAGGACGAAGCACAGATACGCAGTATTTT.

The genes are TRBV27 and TRBJ2-7; D might be TRBD2 (7 bases). The CDR3 loop spans 14 amino acids. With 4 bases removed from V and 2 bases from J, the gap between germline ends came to 12 bases. CDR1 is MNHEY and CDR2 is SMNVEV in the germline V gene (reference sequence). CDR3 amino acids: CASSSWGGPYEQYF. In DNA, the CDR3 is TGTGCCAGCAGTTCCTGGGGGGGGCCCTACGAGCAGTACTTC.

The count of this clone is one. The chain uses TRBV7-9 and TRBJ2-1; 9 nucleotides agree with TRBD2. This CDR3 has 15 residues. CDR1 and CDR2 from the germline V gene are SEHNR and FQNEAQ (reference sequence). With V trimmed by 2 bases and J by 8 bases, 7 bases remained unmatched. The CDR3 protein is CASSLTSGGLHEQFF. The CDR3 bases are TGTGCCAGCAGCTTAACAAGCGGGGGGTTACATGAGCAGTTCTTC.

The gene calls are TRBV7-2 and TRBJ2-1; 10 bases map to TRBD1. The CDR3 extends over 15 amino acids. V was pared by 5 bases and J by 5 bases, with 6 bases of the junction left unmatched. CDR1 and CDR2 from the germline V gene are SGHTA and FQGNSA. CDR3 nucleotides: TGTGCCAGCAGCGGGGGACAGGGGTTCCACAATGAGCAGTTCTTC. This sequence encodes CASSGGQGFHNEQFF.

V usage is TRBV9 and J usage is TRBJ2-6, with D hard to call. Germline V CDR1 and CDR2: SGDLS, YYNGEE. The CDR3 loop spans 15 amino acids. Trimming pared 3 bases from V and 1 base from J, leaving 8 bases between. The CDR3 DNA follows: TGTGCCAGCAGCGGATGGGCGTCTGGGGCCAACGTCCTGACTTTC. Protein product: CASSGWASGANVLTF.

This chain connects TRBV9 to TRBJ2-2, with 7 bases matching TRBD2. CDR3 length: 15 residues. J was trimmed by 6 bases and V by 2 bases; bases with no gene match: 7. Germline V gene lookup returns CDR1 SGDLS and CDR2 YYNGEE. CDR3 sequence (DNA): TGTGCCAGCAGCGTGGGCTGGGGGGGGGCCGGGGAGCTGTTTTTT. Encoded protein: CASSVGWGGAGELFF.

The rearrangement joins TRBV5-1 to TRBJ2-5; 8 nucleotides agree with TRBD1. After removal of 5 bases from V and 4 bases from J, the junction contained 13 bases not matched to a gene. CDR3 length: 16 residues. The germline CDR1 and CDR2 sequences are SGHRS and YFSETQ. The CDR3 DNA is TGCGCCAGCAGTCCTGGCCTACAGGGGGGAGGAGAGACCCAGTACTTC. Amino acid sequence: CASSPGLQGGGETQYF. The full variable domain, in which reference TRBV5-1 and TRBJ2-5 provide the parts outside the CDR3, is KAGVTQTPRYLIKTRGQQVTLSCSPISGHRSVSWYQQTPGQGLQFLFEYFSETQRNKGNFPGRFSGRQFSNSRSEMNVSTLELGDSALYLCASSPGLQGGGETQYFGPGTRLLVL.

The chain is built from TRBV12-5 and TRBJ2-1; D may be TRBD2 (5 bases). Germline CDR1 LGHNT, CDR2 FRNRAP. The CDR3 loop spans 15 amino acids. The ends were cut back, 6 bases at V and 2 bases at J, with 14 bases in the middle. The CDR3 nucleotides are TGTGCTAGTGGCTCTGGTAGCGTAGCCTACAATGAGCAGTTCTTC. Amino acid sequence: CASGSGSVAYNEQFF.

This chain links TRBV7-9 with TRBJ2-1; 7 bases line up with TRBD2. The trim removed 1 base at V and 9 bases at J, leaving 6 bases unmatched. In germline, CDR1 is SEHNR, CDR2 FQNEAQ (reference sequence). There are 14 residues in the CDR3. In nucleotides, the CDR3 is TGTGCCAGCAGCTTAGGTACCGGGGGGACTGAGCAGTTCTTC. Translating gives CASSLGTGGTEQFF.

The chain recombines TRBV9 with TRBJ2-7; tentatively, D is TRBD2 (7 bases). The CDR3 covers 13 residues. Germline V gives CDR1 SGDLS, CDR2 YYNGEE. The V and J ends lost 3 bases and 5 bases respectively, with 12 bases between them. DNA for the CDR3: TGTGCCAGCAGCGACGGGGGGCGAAACGAGCAGTACTTC. It specifies CASSDGGRNEQYF. Complete variable domain (other parts from reference TRBV9 and TRBJ2-7): DSGVTQTPKHLITATGQRVTLRCSPRSGDLSVYWYQQSLDQGLQFLIQYYNGEERAKGNILERFSAQQFPDLHSELNLSSLELGDSALYFCASSDGGRNEQYFGPGTRLTVT.

V is TRBV6-4 and J is TRBJ1-1; no firm D call. CDR3 length equals 13 residues. The V gene's germline CDR1 is MRHNA and CDR2 SNTAGT. The V and J ends lost 4 bases and 4 bases respectively, with 10 bases between them. The CDR3 reads CASSGMAGTEAFF. The DNA for the CDR3 is TGTGCCAGCAGTGGGATGGCGGGCACTGAAGCTTTCTTT.

This chain joins TRBV28 and TRBJ2-7; 8 positions agree with TRBD1. Trimming removed 6 bases from V and 5 bases from J; junction bases left unmatched: 3. Germline V gene sequence: CDR1 MDHEN, CDR2 SYDVKM. The CDR3 spans 12 residues. CDR3 sequence: CASSEDRDEQYF. The CDR3 DNA follows: TGTGCCAGCAGCGAGGACAGGGACGAGCAGTACTTC.

The rearrangement joins TRBV12-5 to TRBJ1-1; 9 bases align to TRBD1. The length of the CDR3 is 14 residues. Per the germline V gene, CDR1 is LGHNT and CDR2 is FRNRAP. The V and J ends lost 6 bases and 6 bases, in that order; junction bases with no gene match: 8. CDR3 in amino acids: CASGSGTGFAEAFF. The CDR3 region has the DNA TGTGCTAGTGGCTCCGGGACAGGGTTCGCTGAAGCTTTCTTT.

V is TRBV4-2 and J is TRBJ2-7; 11 nucleotides match TRBD2. CDR1 and CDR2 (germline): LGHNA, YNFKEQ. The CDR3 is 16 residues long. Trimming removed 0 bases from V and 3 bases from J; junction bases left unmatched: 4. The CDR3 DNA is TGTGCCAGCAGCCAAGATGTAGGGACTAGCGGCTACGAGCAGTACTTC. Translated, it gives CASSQDVGTSGYEQYF.

This clone was seen more than once but under ten times. V gene TRBV30 combines with J gene TRBJ1-1, with D possibly being TRBD1 (5 bases). The CDR3 totals 11 residues. Germline V lookup: CDR1 GTSNPN, CDR2 SVGIG (reference sequence). The chain's CDR3 is CAWGRNTEAFF. The CDR3 bases are TGTGCTTGGGGGAGGAACACTGAAGCTTTCTTT. Full variable domain (rest looked up from reference TRBV30 and TRBJ1-1): SQTIHQWPATLVQPVGSPLSLECTVEGTSNPNLYWYRQAAGRGLQLLFYSVGIGQISSEVPQNLSASRPQDRQFILSSKKLLLSDSGFYLCAWGRNTEAFFGQGTRLTVV.

This clone is a singleton in its sample. The chain has TRBV7-8 and TRBJ2-7, with 9 bases that match TRBD1. CDR3 length: 15 residues. Germline CDR1 SGHVS, CDR2 FQNEAQ. Losses at the gene ends were 2 bases for V and 0 bases for J; bases not matched to a gene: 2. The DNA of the CDR3 is TGTGCCAGCAGCTTATGGGGACAGGGCTCCTACGAGCAGTACTTC. Amino acids: CASSLWGQGSYEQYF.

The chain employs TRBV5-1 and TRBJ2-7; 14 bases are shared with TRBD2. V lost 4 bases to trimming and J lost 7 bases; unmatched junction nucleotides: 7. Per the germline V gene, CDR1 is SGHRS and CDR2 is YFSETQ. The CDR3 length is 15 residues. The CDR3 protein is CASSKGLAGVWEQYF. CDR3 coding DNA: TGCGCCAGCAGCAAGGGACTAGCGGGAGTGTGGGAGCAGTACTTC. Variable domain in full (rest from reference TRBV5-1 and TRBJ2-7): KAGVTQTPRYLIKTRGQQVTLSCSPISGHRSVSWYQQTPGQGLQFLFEYFSETQRNKGNFPGRFSGRQFSNSRSEMNVSTLELGDSALYLCASSKGLAGVWEQYFGPGTRLTVT.

The V and J genes are TRBV27 and TRBJ2-3; TRBD2 matches at 7 bases. The V gene end was trimmed by 1 base and the J gene end by 6 bases; junction bases not matched to a gene: 13. The length of the CDR3 is 17 residues. Germline-derived CDR1 and CDR2 are MNHEY and SMNVEV (reference sequence). Here the CDR3 DNA reads TGTGCCAGCAGTTTATTAGTGATAGCGGGCCGCCCTGATACGCAGTATTTT. Translated, it gives CASSLLVIAGRPDTQYF.